Listed below are T cell receptor beta chains from one sample, sequenced in a study of blood T cell repertoires in COVID-19. The repertoire was sequenced with immunoSEQ multiplex PCR; TCRdb's copy has only in-frame clones and lacks some. This sample has approximately 190,000 clones, with approximately 86% found just once. Input material: PBMCs or T cells enriched from blood (not recorded which). The receptors here all came from a woman aged 35 to 49 in a cohort exposed to, infected with or recovered from COVID-19 (not recorded which). The CDR3 runs from the conserved cysteine through the conserved F or W. The D gene is left open where the match is weak. Expanded clones get a size class; other rows say once, few or many, or leave the size out.

J	V	D	size	CDR3	DNA
TRBJ2-3	TRBV4-1	TRBD2	once	CASSQTSSGLSLGQYF	TGCGCCAGCAGCCAAACTTCTAGCGGTCTGAGTCTAGGGCAGTATTTT
TRBJ1-1	TRBV9	-	-	CASSVGWFEGNTEAFF	TGTGCCAGCAGCGTAGGGTGGTTTGAGGGGAACACTGAAGCTTTCTTT
TRBJ1-4	TRBV7-9	-	-	CASSLQYRATNEKLFF	TGTGCCAGCAGCCTACAATACAGGGCAACTAATGAAAAACTGTTTTTT
TRBJ2-3	TRBV7-8	-	-	CASSLAGWGGGHTDTQYF	TGTGCCAGCAGCTTAGCGGGTTGGGGCGGGGGCCACACAGATACGCAGTATTTT
TRBJ2-1	TRBV7-9	TRBD2	-	CASSLLLAGDNEQFF	TGTGCCAGCAGCTTACTGCTAGCGGGGGACAATGAGCAGTTCTTC
TRBJ1-3	TRBV4-1	TRBD1	-	CASSRTMTGPSSGNTIYF	TGCGCCAGCAGCCGAACGATGACAGGGCCGAGCTCTGGAAACACCATATATTTT
TRBJ1-5	TRBV4-1	-	-	CASSVHRAQPQHF	TGCGCCAGCAGCGTCCACAGGGCTCAGCCCCAGCATTTT
TRBJ2-2	TRBV6-5	-	-	CASSESEYGELFF	TGTGCCAGCAGCGAGTCCGAATACGGGGAGCTGTTTTTT
TRBJ2-7	TRBV3-1/TRBV3-2	TRBD2	-	CASSPGVHSGGGLEQYF	TGTGCCAGCAGCCCGGGCGTACATAGCGGCGGGGGTCTCGAGCAGTACTTC
TRBJ1-4	TRBV18	-	-	CASSPSKQVPNEKLFF	TGTGCCAGCTCACCAAGTAAACAGGTTCCTAATGAAAAACTGTTTTTT
TRBJ1-1	TRBV28	-	-	CASSLGGDTEAFF	TGTGCCAGCAGTTTGGGGGGAGACACTGAAGCTTTCTTT
TRBJ1-5	TRBV19	TRBD1	-	CASSIYRGSNQPQHF	TGTGCCAGTAGTATCTACAGGGGAAGCAATCAGCCCCAGCATTTT
TRBJ1-4	TRBV28	-	-	CASSLGRDSDEKLFF	TGTGCCAGCAGTTTGGGCCGGGACTCGGATGAAAAACTGTTTTTT
TRBJ2-7	TRBV29-1	TRBD1	-	CSVLTGADYEQYF	TGCAGCGTCCTGACAGGGGCTGACTACGAGCAGTACTTC
TRBJ1-1	TRBV29-1	-	-	CSVEDAGDTEAFF	TGCAGCGTTGAGGATGCAGGGGACACTGAAGCTTTCTTT
TRBJ2-3	TRBV10-2	-	-	CASSAQRADTQYF	TGCGCCAGCAGTGCCCAGAGGGCCGATACGCAGTATTTT
TRBJ1-2	TRBV9	-	once	CASSAPPVEANYGYTF	TGTGCCAGCAGCGCCCCCCCAGTCGAGGCTAACTATGGCTACACCTTC
TRBJ1-1	TRBV5-8	TRBD1	-	CASRSYRGSTEAFF	TGTGCCAGCAGGTCCTACAGGGGGAGCACTGAAGCTTTCTTT
TRBJ2-5	TRBV10-3	TRBD1	-	CAISGSQEGQGETQYF	TGTGCCATCAGTGGATCCCAAGAGGGACAGGGAGAGACCCAGTACTTC
TRBJ2-7	TRBV5-4	TRBD1	-	CATQTTGTSNEQYF	TGTGCCACCCAGACGACAGGGACCTCCAACGAGCAGTACTTC
TRBJ1-2	TRBV28	-	-	CASSLPGANYGYTF	TGTGCCAGCAGTTTACCGGGGGCTAACTATGGCTACACCTTC
TRBJ1-1	TRBV4-1	-	-	CASSQDPNRDTEAFF	TGCGCCAGCAGCCAAGATCCAAACAGAGACACTGAAGCTTTCTTT
TRBJ1-1	TRBV5-1	TRBD1	-	CASSPGQWTEAFF	TGCGCCAGCAGCCCGGGACAGTGGACTGAAGCTTTCTTT
TRBJ2-7	TRBV13	TRBD1	-	CASSSRDRGYEQYF	TGTGCCAGCAGCTCCCGGGACAGGGGCTACGAGCAGTACTTC
TRBJ1-2	TRBV20-1	-	-	CRSRERAGYTF	TGCAGATCCAGGGAACGGGCTGGCTACACCTTC
TRBJ1-6	TRBV6-6	-	-	CASTFQGYGYNSPLHF	TGTGCCAGCACCTTCCAGGGATATGGGTATAATTCACCCCTCCACTTT
TRBJ2-1	TRBV18	-	-	CASSPLMERVEQFF	TGTGCCAGCTCACCACTAATGGAGCGGGTGGAGCAGTTCTTC
TRBJ1-5	TRBV29-1	TRBD1	-	CSAIGTDPNQPQHF	TGCAGCGCGATCGGGACAGACCCCAATCAGCCCCAGCATTTT
TRBJ1-1	TRBV7-2	-	-	CASSLVGREAFF	TGTGCCAGCAGCTTAGTAGGGAGGGAAGCTTTCTTT
TRBJ2-7	TRBV24-1	-	-	CATSGGDSYEQYF	TGTGCCACCAGCGGGGGTGATTCCTACGAGCAGTACTTC
TRBJ2-1	TRBV11-2	-	-	CASSLVWSSVLNEQFF	TGTGCCAGCAGCTTAGTGTGGTCCTCGGTACTCAATGAGCAGTTCTTC
TRBJ2-1	TRBV4-1	TRBD2	once	CASSARLASEQFF	TGCGCCAGCAGCGCGCGACTAGCGAGTGAGCAGTTCTTC
TRBJ1-2	TRBV18	TRBD1	-	CASSLVQGESNYGYTF	TGTGCCAGCTCACTTGTTCAGGGGGAATCTAACTATGGCTACACCTTC
TRBJ2-7	TRBV5-1	TRBD2	few	CASSLRLAGIYEQYF	TGCGCCAGCAGCTTGAGGCTAGCGGGGATCTACGAGCAGTACTTC
TRBJ1-5	TRBV11-2	-	-	CASSYSDANQPQHF	TGTGCCAGCAGCTACAGTGACGCCAATCAGCCCCAGCATTTT
TRBJ2-7	TRBV5-4	TRBD1	-	CASSLAPGQGFDEQYF	TGTGCCAGCAGCTTGGCACCGGGACAGGGGTTCGACGAGCAGTACTTC
TRBJ2-3	TRBV5-1	-	-	CASSKYRVTDTQYF	TGCGCCAGCAGCAAGTACAGGGTCACAGATACGCAGTATTTT
TRBJ1-5	TRBV6-4	TRBD1	few	CASSDRGRSGNQPQHF	TGTGCCAGCAGTGACAGGGGGCGAAGTGGCAATCAGCCCCAGCATTTT
TRBJ2-7	TRBV27	TRBD1	-	CASSNRTGVHEQYF	TGTGCCAGCAGTAACAGGACAGGGGTCCACGAGCAGTACTTC
TRBJ1-1	TRBV19	TRBD1	-	CASSTKDRSMNTEAFF	TGTGCCAGTAGTACAAAGGACAGGTCTATGAACACTGAAGCTTTCTTT
TRBJ1-6	TRBV6-5	-	-	CASRASRNSPLHF	TGTGCCAGCAGGGCCTCTAGGAATTCACCCCTCCACTTT
TRBJ1-1	TRBV11-2	-	once	CASSLERGNTFF	TGTGCCAGCAGCTTAGAACGAGGGAATACTTTCTTT
TRBJ1-1	TRBV11-2	TRBD1	-	CASSLDGQGAYMDTEAFF	TGTGCCAGCAGCTTAGATGGACAGGGGGCGTATATGGACACTGAAGCTTTCTTT
TRBJ2-7	TRBV11-2	-	-	CASRRFGVFEQYF	TGTGCCAGCAGGAGGTTCGGGGTCTTCGAGCAGTACTTC
TRBJ1-1	TRBV2	-	-	CASSQQGLNTEAFF	TGTGCCAGCAGTCAACAGGGTTTGAACACTGAAGCTTTCTTT
TRBJ1-2	TRBV19	TRBD1	-	CASSLRGQGENGYTF	TGTGCCAGTAGTCTCCGTGGACAGGGGGAGAATGGCTACACCTTC